This T cell receptor beta chain was sequenced in a study of beta chain features in type 1 diabetes. Study-wide background: Healthy donors resembled patients in age, gender and cell yields.

Heparinised blood was drawn once per donor, averaging around 120 mL. A sort by CD45RO/CCR7/CD25/CD127/CD95/CD27 yielded CD4+ naive, central memory, regulatory and stem cell-like memory cells. Notes on the study in general: PCR might pick shorter templates more often, in the same way for patients and controls.

Since all of the isolated RNA was reverse transcribed, expressed TCRB transcripts were what got sequenced. This table comes from immunoSEQ multiplex PCR, and its TCRdb copy is limited to in-frame clones, with some not included. The sample holds hundreds of thousands of clones, over 8.5% seen once. In the case of this clone: The antigen is unknown.

This TCR came from a woman under 30 in good health. Sequenced material: naive CD4+ T cells from blood.

CDR3 nucleotide sequence: TGTGCCTGGAGTCCGATGACTAATCAGCCCCAGCATTTT. Residues: CAWSPMTNQPQHF. V usage is TRBV30 and J usage is TRBJ1-5; no clear D gene. Germline assignment: CDR1 GTSNPN and CDR2 SVGIG (reference sequence). V dropped 2 bases and J dropped 4 bases, with 9 bases sitting between them. The CDR3 length is 13 residues. The whole variable domain, filled in from reference TRBV30 and TRBJ1-5, reads SQTIHQWPATLVQPVGSPLSLECTVEGTSNPNLYWYRQAAGRGLQLLFYSVGIGQISSEVPQNLSASRPQDRQFILSSKKLLLSDSGFYLCAWSPMTNQPQHFGDGTRLSIL.